These T cell receptor beta chains were read from a single sample in a study of T cell responses to AZD1222 COVID-19 vaccine. Clones were sequenced by immunoSEQ multiplex PCR, and TCRdb holds only the in-frame ones, with some missing. Of tens of thousands of clones listed, 75% to 90% are singletons. The specimen comprised peripheral blood, sampled on day 0 of AZD1222 vaccination. The receptors originated from an adult in good health. Each CDR3 is given with its conserved first and last residue. Each record gives: D gene, V gene, J gene, clone size, CDR3 protein, CDR3 DNA. D genes are given only for firm matches. Expanded clones get a size class; other rows say once, few or many, or leave the size out.

D: TRBD2; V: TRBV3-1/TRBV3-2; J: TRBJ2-5; size: few; CDR3: CASSHLAGGPGGQETQYF; DNA: TGTGCCAGCAGCCACCTAGCGGGAGGGCCCGGCGGACAAGAGACCCAGTACTTC
D: TRBD1; V: TRBV6-5; J: TRBJ1-1; size: .; CDR3: CASSYGTGDTEAFF; DNA: TGTGCCAGCAGTTACGGGACAGGGGACACTGAAGCTTTCTTT
D: .; V: TRBV19; J: TRBJ1-1; size: few; CDR3: CASSDWGRTEAFF; DNA: TGTGCCAGTAGTGACTGGGGCCGAACTGAAGCTTTCTTT
D: TRBD2; V: TRBV7-2; J: TRBJ2-5; size: .; CDR3: CASSPVWGTSGQETQYF; DNA: TGTGCCAGCAGCCCCGTTTGGGGAACTAGCGGCCAAGAGACCCAGTACTTC
D: TRBD2; V: TRBV6-5; J: TRBJ2-1; size: .; CDR3: CASSYGTSGNEQFF; DNA: TGTGCCAGCAGTTACGGGACTAGCGGCAATGAGCAGTTCTTC
D: TRBD1; V: TRBV5-1; J: TRBJ2-2; size: .; CDR3: CASSIQGANDGELFF; DNA: TGCGCCAGCAGCATACAGGGGGCTAACGACGGGGAGCTGTTTTTT
D: .; V: TRBV6-6; J: TRBJ2-2; size: .; CDR3: CASSSPSHSRTGELFF; DNA: TGTGCCAGCAGTTCTCCATCGCACTCCAGGACCGGGGAGCTGTTTTTT
D: TRBD2; V: TRBV6-5; J: TRBJ2-7; size: .; CDR3: CASSYGVAGVYEQYF; DNA: TGTGCCAGCAGTTACGGGGTAGCGGGAGTCTACGAGCAGTACTTC
D: TRBD1; V: TRBV27; J: TRBJ1-1; size: .; CDR3: CASSLTGQGDTEAFF; DNA: TGTGCCAGCAGTTTAACGGGACAGGGGGACACTGAAGCTTTCTTT
D: TRBD2; V: TRBV29-1; J: TRBJ2-1; size: .; CDR3: CSVTSERYNEQFF; DNA: TGCAGCGTCACTAGCGAAAGGTACAATGAGCAGTTCTTC
D: TRBD1; V: TRBV12-5; J: TRBJ1-2; size: few; CDR3: CASGGQAWGGYTF; DNA: TGTGCTAGTGGGGGACAGGCCTGGGGTGGCTACACCTTC
D: TRBD1; V: TRBV11-3; J: TRBJ2-3; size: once; CDR3: CASSLTGATDTQYF; DNA: TGTGCCAGCAGCCTTACAGGGGCCACAGATACGCAGTATTTT
D: TRBD2; V: TRBV5-5; J: TRBJ2-1; size: .; CDR3: CASSWTSTGEQFF; DNA: TGTGCCAGCAGCTGGACTAGCACGGGTGAGCAGTTCTTC
D: .; V: TRBV6-2/TRBV6-3; J: TRBJ2-1; size: .; CDR3: CASSYSSYNEQFF; DNA: TGTGCCAGCAGTTACAGCTCCTACAATGAGCAGTTCTTC
D: TRBD1; V: TRBV5-6; J: TRBJ1-2; size: .; CDR3: CASSLERQGLRTNYGYTF; DNA: TGTGCCAGCAGCTTGGAAAGACAGGGTTTAAGGACTAACTATGGCTACACCTTC
D: TRBD1; V: TRBV2; J: TRBJ2-7; size: .; CDR3: CASIGGTGYEQYF; DNA: TGTGCCAGCATAGGGGGGACAGGTTACGAGCAGTACTTC
D: .; V: TRBV10-1; J: TRBJ2-7; size: .; CDR3: CASSDWDAFYEQYF; DNA: TGCGCCAGCAGTGACTGGGACGCCTTCTACGAGCAGTACTTC
D: TRBD1; V: TRBV11-2; J: TRBJ1-1; size: .; CDR3: CASSLEGDRLNTEAFF; DNA: TGTGCCAGCAGCTTAGAGGGGGACAGGTTGAACACTGAAGCTTTCTTT
D: TRBD2; V: TRBV7-3; J: TRBJ2-1; size: .; CDR3: CASSPHAGGNNEQFF; DNA: TGTGCCAGCAGCCCCCACGCGGGAGGGAACAATGAGCAGTTCTTC
D: .; V: TRBV4-3; J: TRBJ1-1; size: .; CDR3: CASSQDQGVGTEAFF; DNA: TGCGCCAGCAGCCAAGATCAGGGAGTAGGGACTGAAGCTTTCTTT
D: TRBD2; V: TRBV14; J: TRBJ2-1; size: .; CDR3: CASRASGGNNEQFF; DNA: TGTGCCAGCAGGGCTAGCGGGGGAAACAATGAGCAGTTCTTC
D: TRBD1; V: TRBV19; J: TRBJ2-7; size: .; CDR3: CASSRQGNSYEQYF; DNA: TGTGCCAGTAGCAGACAGGGTAACTCCTACGAGCAGTACTTC
D: TRBD1; V: TRBV5-1; J: TRBJ2-2; size: .; CDR3: CASSQRTGGGELFF; DNA: TGCGCCAGCAGCCAACGGACAGGGGGCGGGGAGCTGTTTTTT
D: .; V: TRBV7-9; J: TRBJ2-3; size: .; CDR3: CASSLGTQYF; DNA: TGTGCCAGCAGCTTAGGGACGCAGTATTTT
D: TRBD1; V: TRBV9; J: TRBJ2-1; size: .; CDR3: CASSVDGTEYNEQFF; DNA: TGTGCCAGCAGCGTAGATGGGACAGAATACAATGAGCAGTTCTTC
D: .; V: TRBV30; J: TRBJ2-7; size: .; CDR3: CAWSLRRDEQYF; DNA: TGTGCCTGGAGTCTCCGGAGGGACGAGCAGTACTTC
D: TRBD2; V: TRBV11-2; J: TRBJ2-1; size: .; CDR3: CASSAPGLGSYNEQFF; DNA: TGTGCCAGCAGCGCGCCGGGACTAGGATCCTACAATGAGCAGTTCTTC
D: TRBD2; V: TRBV11-2; J: TRBJ2-1; size: .; CDR3: CASSQPGLAVRGSYNEQFF; DNA: TGTGCCAGCAGCCAACCGGGACTAGCAGTTCGTGGTTCCTACAATGAGCAGTTCTTC
D: .; V: TRBV19; J: TRBJ1-1; size: .; CDR3: CASRKNTGGEAFF; DNA: TGTGCCAGTAGAAAAAATACGGGCGGTGAAGCTTTCTTT
D: TRBD1; V: TRBV24-1; J: TRBJ1-2; size: .; CDR3: CATSRTGVNYGYTF; DNA: TGTGCCACCAGTAGGACAGGGGTTAACTATGGCTACACCTTC
D: .; V: TRBV30; J: TRBJ2-1; size: .; CDR3: CAWSAYNEQFF; DNA: TGTGCCTGGAGTGCTTACAATGAGCAGTTCTTC
D: .; V: TRBV5-1; J: TRBJ1-4; size: .; CDR3: CASSLVQGSEKLFF; DNA: TGCGCCAGCAGCTTGGTGCAGGGTAGTGAAAAACTGTTTTTT
D: .; V: TRBV9; J: TRBJ1-4; size: .; CDR3: CASSVGPNEKLFF; DNA: TGTGCCAGCAGCGTCGGTCCCAACGAAAAACTGTTTTTT
D: .; V: TRBV10-3; J: TRBJ1-3; size: .; CDR3: CATRGPGVRVPSGNTIYF; DNA: TGTGCCACCCGTGGGCCGGGGGTCAGGGTTCCCTCTGGAAACACCATATATTTT
D: TRBD1; V: TRBV28; J: TRBJ1-2; size: .; CDR3: CASNREMTGGGYTF; DNA: TGTGCCAGCAATCGGGAGATGACAGGGGGTGGCTACACCTTC
D: TRBD1; V: TRBV28; J: TRBJ1-5; size: .; CDR3: CASRPGTALDQPQHF; DNA: TGTGCCAGCAGACCCGGGACAGCCCTTGATCAGCCCCAGCATTTT
D: TRBD2; V: TRBV7-2; J: TRBJ2-7; size: .; CDR3: CASSSGTSGRTTTYEQYF; DNA: TGTGCCAGCAGCTCCGGGACTAGCGGGAGAACAACTACGTACGAGCAGTACTTC
D: .; V: TRBV7-3; J: TRBJ2-7; size: .; CDR3: CASRLEGAGEYEQYF; DNA: TGTGCCAGCAGGTTAGAGGGAGCTGGGGAGTACGAGCAGTACTTC
D: TRBD1; V: TRBV6-5; J: TRBJ2-3; size: .; CDR3: CASSYRDRSDTQYF; DNA: TGTGCCAGCAGTTACCGGGACAGGTCCGATACGCAGTATTTT
D: TRBD2; V: TRBV28; J: TRBJ2-7; size: .; CDR3: CASSLLRPGLDYEQYF; DNA: TGTGCCAGCAGTTTATTGAGGCCGGGACTAGACTACGAGCAGTACTTC
D: .; V: TRBV19; J: TRBJ1-2; size: .; CDR3: CASSNRENYGYTF; DNA: TGTGCCAGTAGCAACAGGGAGAACTATGGCTACACCTTC
D: .; V: TRBV27; J: TRBJ2-3; size: .; CDR3: CASSFRPRDPQYF; DNA: TGTGCCAGCAGTTTCAGGCCGAGGGACCCGCAGTATTTT
D: TRBD1; V: TRBV28; J: TRBJ1-5; size: few; CDR3: CASSSPRQGEGNQPQHF; DNA: TGTGCCAGCAGTTCGCCTCGACAGGGAGAGGGCAATCAGCCCCAGCATTTT
D: TRBD1; V: TRBV7-9; J: TRBJ2-7; size: few; CDR3: CASSLGDYRGIHEQYF; DNA: TGTGCCAGCAGCTTAGGAGATTACAGGGGGATCCACGAGCAGTACTTC
D: .; V: TRBV7-6; J: TRBJ1-1; size: .; CDR3: CASSLVENTEAFF; DNA: TGTGCCAGCAGCTTAGTCGAGAACACTGAAGCTTTCTTT
D: TRBD1; V: TRBV28; J: TRBJ2-5; size: .; CDR3: CASSLRTGAEETQYF; DNA: TGTGCCAGCAGTTTACGGACAGGGGCAGAAGAGACCCAGTACTTC